The clone carrying this T cell receptor beta chain has only a few counts. Its antigen is undetermined. CDR1 is MNHEY, CDR2 SMNVEV, per germline (reference sequence). V gave up 2 bases and J gave up 3 bases, with 10 bases separating them. The CDR3 loop spans 14 amino acids. This record belongs to a study of vaccination and CD4 T cells after COVID-19. Sequencing of DNA taken from cultured CD4+ T cells relied on the Oncomine TCR Beta short-read assay. TCRdb used MiXCR to reprocess the PCR reads, holding one entry per CDR3 protein. The sample yields over 14,000 distinct CDR3 sequences, under 45% seen once. Points from the study as a whole: Vaccine-specific clones in convalescent patients were spike mono-reactive in 304 of 307 cases.

Treatment described: approximately nine-day PBMC culture with coronavirus spike peptide pools or control peptides (ViraFEST assay). Once peptide pools had expanded antigen-specific T cells, ViraFEST sequenced TCRs. The receptor was isolated from a human donor with COVID-19. Sequencing was carried out using cultured CD4+ T cells from blood. The chain combines TRBV27 with TRBJ1-1, with D maybe TRBD1 (5 bases). The CDR3 sequence: CASSLGLGDTEAFF. In nucleotides, the CDR3 is TGTGCCAGCAGTTTAGGGTTGGGGGACACTGAAGCTTTCTTT.